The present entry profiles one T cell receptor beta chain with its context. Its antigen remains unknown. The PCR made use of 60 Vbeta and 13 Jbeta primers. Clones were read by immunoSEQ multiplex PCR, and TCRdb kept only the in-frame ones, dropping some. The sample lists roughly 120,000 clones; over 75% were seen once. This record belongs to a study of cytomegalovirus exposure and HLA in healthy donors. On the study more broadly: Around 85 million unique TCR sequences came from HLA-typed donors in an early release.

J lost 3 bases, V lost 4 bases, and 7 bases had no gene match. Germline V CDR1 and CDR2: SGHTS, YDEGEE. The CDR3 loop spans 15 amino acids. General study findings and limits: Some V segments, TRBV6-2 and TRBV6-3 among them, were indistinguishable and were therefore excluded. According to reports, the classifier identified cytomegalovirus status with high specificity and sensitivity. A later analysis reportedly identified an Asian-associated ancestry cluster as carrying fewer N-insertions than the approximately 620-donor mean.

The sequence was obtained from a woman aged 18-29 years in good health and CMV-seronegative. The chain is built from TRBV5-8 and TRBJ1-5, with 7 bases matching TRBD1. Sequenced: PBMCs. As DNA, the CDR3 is TGTGCCAGCAGCCCCGGGACAGTGAACAATCAGCCCCAGCATTTT. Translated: CASSPGTVNNQPQHF.